These 30 T cell receptor beta chains were all obtained from the same sample, sequenced in a study of shared clonotypes between healthy human individuals. Using immunoSEQ multiplex PCR, the repertoire was profiled, and TCRdb retains in-frame clones only, with some absent. In the table there are hundreds of thousands of clones, 72% of which are singletons. The specimen sequenced was memory CD4+ T cells sorted from blood. Subset meaning: CD45RA-negative fraction. Every receptor here comes from a woman under 40 in good health.

This sequence joins TRBV5-1 and TRBJ1-1; D is unclear. The CDR3 contains 16 residues. The V gene's germline CDR1 is SGHRS and CDR2 YFSETQ. V lost 4 bases to trimming and J lost 1 base, with 17 bases between them. CDR3 in DNA: TGCGCCAGCAGCCCATCCCTCCGTTCGGGGAACACTGAAGCTTTCTTT. Protein product: CASSPSLRSGNTEAFF.

This rearrangement joins TRBV5-4 to TRBJ1-1; no clear D. The CDR3 loop spans 13 amino acids. Trimming stripped 4 bases from V and 0 bases from J, with 7 bases between. Germline V gives CDR1 SGHNT, CDR2 YYREEE (reference sequence). This CDR3 is CASSKAMNTEAFF. In DNA form, the CDR3 reads TGTGCCAGCAGCAAAGCCATGAACACTGAAGCTTTCTTT.

This clone was detected a few times. The CDR3 here is CASSVGLRTDTQYF. DNA for the CDR3: TGTGCCAGCAGTGTTGGACTACGCACAGATACGCAGTATTTT. The chain combines TRBV6-5 with TRBJ2-3; weak D call: TRBD2 (6 bases). The CDR3 is 14 amino acids. Trimming shortened V by 5 bases and J by 1 base, and 10 bases separated the two germline ends. Germline-derived CDR1 and CDR2 are MNHEY and SVGAGI.

This chain joins TRBV18 and TRBJ2-7; 7 positions agree with TRBD2. Germline V gene data show CDR1 as KGHSH and CDR2 as LQKENI. With V trimmed by 1 base and J by 2 bases, 8 bases remained unmatched. The CDR3 spans 16 residues. The CDR3 nucleotides read TGTGCCAGCTCACCACGGGGCGGGAGATCCCCCTACGAGCAGTACTTC. This codes for CASSPRGGRSPYEQYF.

The CDR3 DNA reads TGTGCCAGCAACCCCTCGGCATCCGGGACTAGCGGGAGCTCCTACGAGCAGTACTTC. Translating gives CASNPSASGTSGSSYEQYF. The V gene is TRBV28, the J gene TRBJ2-7, with 14 nucleotides matching TRBD2. V lost 7 bases, J lost 0 bases, and 14 bases stayed unmatched. Looked up from germline, CDR1 is MDHEN and CDR2 is SYDVKM. The CDR3 is made up of 19 amino acids.

The V gene is TRBV11-2, the J gene TRBJ2-1; 14 positions match TRBD2. Germline CDR1 SGHAT, CDR2 FQNNGV. The V gene end was trimmed by 5 bases and the J gene end by 2 bases; junction bases not matched to a gene: 11. The CDR3 is made up of 19 amino acids. The CDR3 protein is CASSPKPGLAGEAYNEQFF. CDR3 DNA sequence: TGTGCCAGCAGCCCAAAACCGGGACTAGCGGGAGAGGCCTACAATGAGCAGTTCTTC.

The V gene is TRBV6-5, the J gene TRBJ1-4; 7 nucleotides agree with TRBD1. The CDR3 sequence is 15 residues long. From germline, CDR1 is MNHEY and CDR2 SVGAGI. V shed 6 bases and J 3 bases; nucleotides not matched to a gene: 7. CDR3 in amino acids: CASRPTGAANEKLFF. The CDR3 DNA follows: TGTGCCAGCAGACCCACAGGGGCTGCTAATGAAAAACTGTTTTTT.

This chain uses TRBV29-1 with TRBJ2-5; tentative D call: TRBD1 (7 bases). The length of the CDR3 is 13 residues. The germline V and J ends were trimmed by 6 bases and 2 bases, with 13 bases remaining between them. CDR1 and CDR2 from the germline V gene are SQVTM and ANQGSEA. CDR3 sequence reads: CSVAGGIQETQYF. The CDR3 coding sequence is TGCAGCGTGGCAGGGGGGATACAAGAGACCCAGTACTTC.

This rearrangement joins TRBV19 to TRBJ2-7, with TRBD2 identical over 9 bases. This CDR3 has 15 residues. The J segment lost 0 bases and the V segment lost 5 bases, leaving 5 bases of the junction unmatched. The germline V gene has CDR1 LNHDA and CDR2 SQIVND (reference sequence). CDR3 bases: TGTGCCAGTAGTCAAAGGACTAGCGTCTCCTACGAGCAGTACTTC. Encoded protein: CASSQRTSVSYEQYF.

The gene calls are TRBV7-9 and TRBJ1-4, with no clear D. Looked up from germline, CDR1 is SEHNR and CDR2 is FQNEAQ (reference sequence). The CDR3 runs 11 residues. V shed 3 bases and J shed 4 bases, with 0 bases lying between them. CDR3 coding DNA: TGTGCCAGCAGCTTTAATGAAAAACTGTTTTTT. Translating it yields CASSFNEKLFF.

This sequence joins TRBV5-4 and TRBJ2-2; 9 positions agree with TRBD2. J lost 5 bases, V lost 4 bases, and 9 bases had no gene match. The CDR3 is 16 residues long. The germline V gene encodes CDR1 SGHNT and CDR2 YYREEE (reference sequence). The CDR3 here is CASSGSGSLRTGELFF. Here the CDR3 DNA reads TGTGCCAGCAGCGGTAGCGGGAGTCTGAGGACCGGGGAGCTGTTTTTT.

The rearrangement uses TRBV30 and TRBJ1-2, with D possibly being TRBD1 (6 bases). Between the trimmed V and J ends, which lost 3 bases and 6 bases, there was a span of 17 bases. The CDR3 loop spans 14 amino acids. The germline gives CDR1 GTSNPN, CDR2 SVGIG (reference sequence). The CDR3 DNA is TGTGCCTGGAGGACACAGGGTAGTCTGCATGGCTACACCTTC. Encoded protein: CAWRTQGSLHGYTF.

The chain combines TRBV27 with TRBJ2-6; no clear D. Trimming removed 3 bases at V and 2 bases at J, with 8 bases between. CDR3 size: 15 residues. Germline assignment: CDR1 MNHEY and CDR2 SMNVEV (reference sequence). The CDR3 DNA is TGTGCCAGCAGTTTTTTACAGCCTGGGGCCAACGTCCTGACTTTC. This sequence encodes CASSFLQPGANVLTF.

The chain couples TRBV7-9 to TRBJ2-1; TRBD1 might be the D (5 bases). CDR1 is SEHNR and CDR2 is FQNEAQ in the germline V gene (reference sequence). This CDR3 comprises 16 residues. Trimming cost V 6 bases and J 0 bases, with 15 bases left between them. The CDR3 region is CASSRRQQSSYNEQFF. The CDR3 DNA reads as TGTGCCAGCAGTCGCCGACAGCAAAGCTCCTACAATGAGCAGTTCTTC.

The chain joins TRBV6-4 to TRBJ2-2; D may be TRBD2 (5 bases). Trimming took off 8 bases at V and 7 bases at J, with 17 bases between the two ends. The CDR3 spans 14 residues. Germline loops: CDR1 MRHNA, CDR2 SNTAGT. Here the CDR3 reads CASREMWNLGELFF. The CDR3 DNA is TGTGCCAGCCGGGAAATGTGGAACCTCGGGGAGCTGTTTTTT.

The J gene is TRBJ1-1, the V gene TRBV29-1; no clear D. V was pared by 5 bases and J by 1 base, with 2 bases between. Germline loops: CDR1 SQVTM, CDR2 ANQGSEA. The CDR3 has 10 residues. This CDR3 reads CSVQNTEAFF. CDR3 coding DNA: TGCAGCGTTCAGAACACTGAAGCTTTCTTT.

The V gene is TRBV5-4, the J gene TRBJ1-2; D call uncertain. Trimming removed 0 bases at V and 10 bases at J, with 16 bases between. The germline gives CDR1 SGHNT, CDR2 YYREEE (reference sequence). The CDR3 sequence is 14 residues long. Here the CDR3 DNA reads TGTGCCAGCAGCTTGGAGGGATTAAGTGTCCTCTACACCTTC. Translating it yields CASSLEGLSVLYTF.

The V gene is TRBV30, the J gene TRBJ1-5; a weak D match, TRBD1 (6 bases). The V gene's germline CDR1 is GTSNPN and CDR2 SVGIG (reference sequence). Trimming stripped 0 bases from V and 0 bases from J, with 12 bases between. The length of the CDR3 is 16 residues. CDR3 DNA sequence: TGTGCCTGGAGTGTAGGGACAACCTATAGCAATCAGCCCCAGCATTTT. Protein sequence: CAWSVGTTYSNQPQHF.

The chain has TRBV5-5 and TRBJ2-2; D gene uncertain. The V end lost 3 bases, the J end lost 6 bases, and 12 bases lay between the germline ends. The germline CDR1 and CDR2 sequences are SGHKS and YYEKEE (reference sequence). The CDR3 is made up of 14 amino acids. CDR3 sequence: CASSSPPWAGELFF. The CDR3 DNA follows: TGTGCCAGCAGCTCGCCTCCGTGGGCCGGGGAGCTGTTTTTT.

About this clone itself: Other DNA sequences from this sample encode an identical CDR3 as well. This chain links TRBV28 with TRBJ1-1; possibly TRBD1 for D (5 bases). CDR1 is MDHEN, CDR2 SYDVKM, per germline. The CDR3 has 14 amino acids. Deletions cut 5 bases from V and 1 base from J, with 11 bases between. The CDR3 loop reads CASSRRGANTEAFF. The CDR3 nucleotides are TGTGCCAGCAGTCGCCGGGGCGCGAACACTGAAGCTTTCTTT.

This clone was observed a handful of times. CDR3 DNA: TGTGCCAGCAGTGACGGGACTAGCTACGAGCAGTACTTC. Translating gives CASSDGTSYEQYF. The chain carries TRBV6-4 and TRBJ2-7, with 8 bases aligning to TRBD2. The ends lost 2 bases at V and 3 bases at J; junction bases unmatched: 0. The CDR3 totals 13 residues. CDR1 is MRHNA and CDR2 is SNTAGT in the germline V gene.

The rearrangement uses TRBV18 and TRBJ2-3; possible D gene TRBD2, 5 bases. Trimming took off 3 bases at V and 4 bases at J, with 20 bases between the two ends. The CDR3 sequence is 17 residues long. Germline V CDR1 and CDR2: KGHSH, LQKENI. CDR3 in DNA: TGTGCCAGCTCACCGGGTTTTGGGATCGGAGGTCCAGATACGCAGTATTTT. Protein product: CASSPGFGIGGPDTQYF.

The chain links TRBV6-6 to TRBJ1-1; a weak D match, TRBD1 (5 bases). This CDR3 is 14 amino acids long. Trimming removed 0 bases at V and 4 bases at J, with 9 bases between. CDR1 is MNHNY and CDR2 is SVGAGI in the germline V gene (reference sequence). The CDR3 DNA reads as TGTGCCAGCAGTTACTCGAGGGACGGCACTGAAGCTTTCTTT. Residues: CASSYSRDGTEAFF.

This chain joins TRBV28 and TRBJ2-7, with 10 bases lining up with TRBD1. V gave up 8 bases and J gave up 2 bases; unmatched junction bases: 3. The V gene's germline CDR1 is MDHEN and CDR2 SYDVKM. The CDR3 has 13 residues. The CDR3 reads CASLTGGTYEQYF. Written as DNA, the CDR3 is TGTGCCAGCTTGACAGGGGGCACCTACGAGCAGTACTTC.

This rearrangement joins TRBV12-2 to TRBJ2-5; TRBD1 is the table's D call and was not checked against the DNA. TRBV12-2 is designated a pseudogene. The CDR3 contains 19 residues. The CDR3 nucleotides read TGTGCAAGTCGCTTAGACCTCAATAAAAGGACAGGTTTACAAGAGACCCAGTACTTC. Its protein product is CASRLDLNKRTGLQETQYF.

The chain combines TRBV2 with TRBJ2-7; 9 positions match TRBD1. Germline lookup yields CDR1 SNHLY and CDR2 FYNNEI. This CDR3 has 15 amino acids. Germline trimming cut 3 bases from V and 7 bases from J; bases unmatched to any gene: 10. In DNA, the CDR3 is TGTGCCAGCAGTGACGAGGGACAGGGCACCAGGGAGCAGTACTTC. Its protein is CASSDEGQGTREQYF.

This chain links TRBV11-3 with TRBJ1-4; D gene uncertain. The CDR3 totals 15 residues. V was trimmed by 1 base and J by 0 bases, leaving 6 bases between them. Germline V gene sequence: CDR1 SGHNT, CDR2 YENEEA. The CDR3 sequence is CASSLVPATNEKLFF. The CDR3 nucleotides are TGTGCCAGCAGCTTAGTGCCTGCAACTAATGAAAAACTGTTTTTT.

The V gene is TRBV7-9, the J gene TRBJ2-7, with TRBD1 matching 7 bases. The germline CDR1 and CDR2 sequences are SEHNR and FQNEAQ (reference sequence). V lost 6 bases, J lost 2 bases, and 4 bases stayed unmatched. This CDR3 has 13 residues. CDR3 protein: CASSMGQTYEQYF. In DNA, the CDR3 is TGTGCCAGCAGTATGGGACAGACCTACGAGCAGTACTTC.

This clone was recorded a few times. The chain couples TRBV10-3 to TRBJ1-1, with 11 bases aligning to TRBD1. The germline CDR1 and CDR2 sequences are ENHRY and SYGVKD. The CDR3 totals 14 residues. With 7 bases clipped from V and 3 bases from J, the junction kept 4 bases outside the gene matches. CDR3 in amino acids: CAITKGQGDTEAFF. DNA of the CDR3: TGTGCCATCACCAAGGGACAGGGGGACACTGAAGCTTTCTTT.

This clone was detected many times. The DNA of the CDR3 is TGTGCCAGCAGTCGGACTAGCGGGGGACTAAGCACAGATACGCAGTATTTT. It codes for CASSRTSGGLSTDTQYF. The V call is TRBV11-2, the J call TRBJ2-3, with TRBD2 matching over 13 bases. The V and J ends lost 6 bases and 0 bases, in that order; junction bases with no gene match: 6. CDR1 is SGHAT, CDR2 FQNNGV, per germline. CDR3 length: 17 amino acids.